The clone carrying this T cell receptor (beta chain) was detected only a few times. Its target is not known. Sequencing used immunoSEQ multiplex PCR; TCRdb keeps in-frame clones, though not all of them. The table lists around 130,000 clones, under 90% of them singletons. This record comes from a study of cytomegalovirus exposure and HLA in healthy donors. Looking at the study overall: The 90 to 150 validation repertoires, a later analysis reported, used the same platform as the roughly 730 repertoires from the first cohort.

Deletions cut 2 bases from V and 4 bases from J, with 9 bases between. Germline V CDR1 and CDR2: KGHSH, LQKENI. This CDR3 contains 13 residues. Study-level points and caveats: Reports credit the classifier with highly specific, highly sensitive diagnosis of cytomegalovirus status. In vitro assays verified that a few CMV-associated chains recognized CMV antigens specifically.

V gene TRBV18 combines with J gene TRBJ2-7; D may be TRBD2 (5 bases). The sequence came from a man aged 25-45 years in good health and CMV-seronegative. Sequencing input: PBMCs. The CDR3 region is CASSPGSGYEQYF. As DNA, the CDR3 is TGTGCCAGCTCACCAGGGAGCGGTTACGAGCAGTACTTC.